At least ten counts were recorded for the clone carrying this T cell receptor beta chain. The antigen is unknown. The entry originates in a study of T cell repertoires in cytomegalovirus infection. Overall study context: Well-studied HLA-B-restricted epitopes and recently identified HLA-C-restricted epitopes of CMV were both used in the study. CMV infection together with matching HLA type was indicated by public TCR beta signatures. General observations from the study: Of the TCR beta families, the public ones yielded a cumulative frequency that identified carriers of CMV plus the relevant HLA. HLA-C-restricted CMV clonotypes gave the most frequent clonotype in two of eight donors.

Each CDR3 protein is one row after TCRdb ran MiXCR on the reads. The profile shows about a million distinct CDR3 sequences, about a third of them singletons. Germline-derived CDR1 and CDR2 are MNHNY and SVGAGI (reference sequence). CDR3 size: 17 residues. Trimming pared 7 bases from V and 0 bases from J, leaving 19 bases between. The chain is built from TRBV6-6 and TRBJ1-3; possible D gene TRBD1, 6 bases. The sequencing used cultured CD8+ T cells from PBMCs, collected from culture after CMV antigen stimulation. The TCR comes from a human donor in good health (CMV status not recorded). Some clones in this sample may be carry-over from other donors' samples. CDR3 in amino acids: CASTISPGHFSGNTIYF. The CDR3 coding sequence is TGTGCCAGCACTATATCGCCGGGACACTTCTCTGGAAACACCATATATTTT.